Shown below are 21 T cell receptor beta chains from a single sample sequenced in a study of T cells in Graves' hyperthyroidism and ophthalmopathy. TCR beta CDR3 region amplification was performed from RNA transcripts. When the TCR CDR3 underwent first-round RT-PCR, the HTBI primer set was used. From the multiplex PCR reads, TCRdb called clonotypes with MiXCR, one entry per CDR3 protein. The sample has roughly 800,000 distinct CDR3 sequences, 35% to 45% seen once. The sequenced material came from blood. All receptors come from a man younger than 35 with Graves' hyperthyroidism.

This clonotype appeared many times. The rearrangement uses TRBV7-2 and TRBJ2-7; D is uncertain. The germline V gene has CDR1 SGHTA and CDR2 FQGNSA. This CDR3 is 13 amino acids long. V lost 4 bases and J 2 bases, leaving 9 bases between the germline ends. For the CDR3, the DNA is TGTGCCAGCAGCTCGGCAGTCCCCTACGAGCAGTACTTC. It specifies CASSSAVPYEQYF.

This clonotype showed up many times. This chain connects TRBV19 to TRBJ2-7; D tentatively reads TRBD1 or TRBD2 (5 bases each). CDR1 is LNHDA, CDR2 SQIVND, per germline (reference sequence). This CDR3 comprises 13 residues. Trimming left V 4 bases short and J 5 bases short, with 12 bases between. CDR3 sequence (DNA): TGTGCCAGTAGTAGGGCAGGGACGGACGAGCAGTACTTC. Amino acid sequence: CASSRAGTDEQYF.

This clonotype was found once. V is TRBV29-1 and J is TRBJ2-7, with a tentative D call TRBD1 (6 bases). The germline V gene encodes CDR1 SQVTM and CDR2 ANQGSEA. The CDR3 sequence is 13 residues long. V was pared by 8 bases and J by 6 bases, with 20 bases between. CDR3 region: CSQDPRGQLEQYF. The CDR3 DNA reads TGCAGCCAAGATCCCAGGGGTCAGCTCGAGCAGTACTTC.

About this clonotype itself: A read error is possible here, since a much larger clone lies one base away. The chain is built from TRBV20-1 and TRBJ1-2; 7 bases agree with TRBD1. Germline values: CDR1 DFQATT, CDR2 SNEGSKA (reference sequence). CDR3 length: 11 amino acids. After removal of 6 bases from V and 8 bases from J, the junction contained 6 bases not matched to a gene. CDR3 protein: CSAKGAPGYTF. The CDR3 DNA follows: TGCAGTGCGAAGGGGGCACCGGGCTACACCTTC.

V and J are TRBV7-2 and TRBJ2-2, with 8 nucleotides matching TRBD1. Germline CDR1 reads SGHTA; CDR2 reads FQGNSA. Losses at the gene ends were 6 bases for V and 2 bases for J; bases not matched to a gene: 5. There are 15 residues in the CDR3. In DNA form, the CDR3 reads TGTGCCAGCAGTCCCCAGGGGGCTAACACCGGGGAGCTGTTTTTT. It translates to CASSPQGANTGELFF. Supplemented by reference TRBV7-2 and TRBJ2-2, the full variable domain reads GAGVSQSPSNKVTEKGKDVELRCDPISGHTALYWYRQSLGQGLEFLIYFQGNSAPDKSGLPSDRFSAERTGGSVSTLTIQRTQQEDSAVYLCASSPQGANTGELFFGEGSRLTVL.

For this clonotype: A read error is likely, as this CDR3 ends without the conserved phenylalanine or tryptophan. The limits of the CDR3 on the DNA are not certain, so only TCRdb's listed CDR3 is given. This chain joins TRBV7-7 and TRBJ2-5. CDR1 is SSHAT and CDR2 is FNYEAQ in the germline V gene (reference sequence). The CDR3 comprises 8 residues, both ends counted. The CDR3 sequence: CASSLGGS.

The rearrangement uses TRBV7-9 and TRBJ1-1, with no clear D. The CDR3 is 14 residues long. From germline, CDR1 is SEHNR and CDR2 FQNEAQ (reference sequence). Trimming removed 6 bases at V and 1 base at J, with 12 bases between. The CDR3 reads CASSESHENTEAFF. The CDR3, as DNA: TGTGCCAGCAGTGAATCCCACGAGAACACTGAAGCTTTCTTT.

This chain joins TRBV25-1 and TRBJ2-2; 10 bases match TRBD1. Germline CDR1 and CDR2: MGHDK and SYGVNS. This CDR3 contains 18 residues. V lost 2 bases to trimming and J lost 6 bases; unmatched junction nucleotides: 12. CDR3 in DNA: TGTGCCAGCAGTGAAATACGTATTCGGGGACAGGGGCCCGGGGAGCTGTTTTTT. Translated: CASSEIRIRGQGPGELFF.

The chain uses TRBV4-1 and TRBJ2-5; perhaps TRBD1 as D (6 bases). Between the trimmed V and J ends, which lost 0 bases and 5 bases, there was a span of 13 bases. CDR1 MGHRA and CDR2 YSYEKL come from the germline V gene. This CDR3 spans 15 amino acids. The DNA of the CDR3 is TGCGCCAGCAGCCAAGAAGGGGGTTACGGGGAGACCCAGTACTTC. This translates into CASSQEGGYGETQYF.

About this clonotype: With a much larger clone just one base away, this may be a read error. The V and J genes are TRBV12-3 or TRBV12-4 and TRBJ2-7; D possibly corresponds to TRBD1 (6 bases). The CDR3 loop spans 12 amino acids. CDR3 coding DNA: TGTGCCAGCAGCCGGGACAACTACGTGCAGTACTTC. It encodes CASSRDNYVQYF.

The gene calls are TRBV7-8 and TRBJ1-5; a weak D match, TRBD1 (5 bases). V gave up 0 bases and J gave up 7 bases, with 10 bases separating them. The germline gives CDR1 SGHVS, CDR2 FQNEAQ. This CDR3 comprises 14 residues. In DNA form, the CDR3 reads TGTGCCAGCAGCTTAGCGGGCAAGGGGCAGCCCCAGCATTTT. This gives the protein CASSLAGKGQPQHF. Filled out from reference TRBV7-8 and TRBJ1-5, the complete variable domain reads GAGVSQSPRYKVAKRGQDVALRCDPISGHVSLFWYQQALGQGPEFLTYFQNEAQLDKSGLPSDRFFAERPEGSVSTLKIQRTQQEDSAVYLCASSLAGKGQPQHFGDGTRLSIL.

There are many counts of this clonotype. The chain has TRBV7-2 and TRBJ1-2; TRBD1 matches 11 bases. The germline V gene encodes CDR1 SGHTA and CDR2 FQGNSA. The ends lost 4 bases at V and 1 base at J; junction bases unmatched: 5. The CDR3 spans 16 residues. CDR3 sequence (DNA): TGTGCCAGCAGCTCGGGACAGGGGGTGAATAACTATGGCTACACCTTC. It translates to CASSSGQGVNNYGYTF.

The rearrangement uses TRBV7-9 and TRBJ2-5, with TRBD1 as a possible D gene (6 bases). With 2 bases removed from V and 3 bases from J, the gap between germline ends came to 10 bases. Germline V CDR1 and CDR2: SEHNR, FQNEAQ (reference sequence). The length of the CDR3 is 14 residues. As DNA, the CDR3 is TGTGCCAGCAGCTTACGGACAGAAGAAGAGACCCAGTACTTC. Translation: CASSLRTEEETQYF.

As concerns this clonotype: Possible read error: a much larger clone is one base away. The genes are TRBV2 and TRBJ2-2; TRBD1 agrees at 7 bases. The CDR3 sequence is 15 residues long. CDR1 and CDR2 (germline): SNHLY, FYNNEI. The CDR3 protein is CASRGQTSNTGELLF. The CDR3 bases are TGTGCCAGCAGGGGACAGACATCGAACACCGGGGAGCTGCTTTTT.

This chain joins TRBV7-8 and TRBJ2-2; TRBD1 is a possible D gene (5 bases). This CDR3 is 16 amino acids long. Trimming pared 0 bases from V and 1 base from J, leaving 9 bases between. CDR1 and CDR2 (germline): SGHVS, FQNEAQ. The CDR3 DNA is TGTGCCAGCAGCTTAGCAGGGGCGAGGAACACCGGGGAGCTGTTTTTT. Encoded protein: CASSLAGARNTGELFF.

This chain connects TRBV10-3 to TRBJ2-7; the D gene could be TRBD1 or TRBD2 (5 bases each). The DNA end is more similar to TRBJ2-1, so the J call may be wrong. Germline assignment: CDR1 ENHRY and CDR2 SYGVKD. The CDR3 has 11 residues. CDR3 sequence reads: CALGPHNEQFF. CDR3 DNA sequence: TGTGCCCTGGGACCTCACAATGAGCAGTTCTTC.

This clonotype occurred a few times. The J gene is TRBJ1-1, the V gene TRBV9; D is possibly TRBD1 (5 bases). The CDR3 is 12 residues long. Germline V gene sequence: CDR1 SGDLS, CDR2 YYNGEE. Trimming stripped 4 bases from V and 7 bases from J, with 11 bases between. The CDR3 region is CASSPLRGEAFF. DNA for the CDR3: TGTGCCAGCAGCCCCCTGAGGGGTGAAGCTTTCTTT.

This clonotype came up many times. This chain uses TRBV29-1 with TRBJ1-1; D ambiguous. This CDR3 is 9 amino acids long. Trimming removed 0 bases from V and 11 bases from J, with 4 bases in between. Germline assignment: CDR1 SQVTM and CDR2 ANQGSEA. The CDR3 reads CSVEEHAFF. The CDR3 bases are TGCAGCGTTGAAGAGCACGCTTTCTTT. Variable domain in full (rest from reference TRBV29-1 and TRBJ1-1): SAVISQKPSRDICQRGTSLTIQCQVDSQVTMMFWYRQQPGQSLTLIATANQGSEATYESGFVIDKFPISRPNLTFSTLTVSNMSPEDSSIYLCSVEEHAFFGQGTRLTVV.

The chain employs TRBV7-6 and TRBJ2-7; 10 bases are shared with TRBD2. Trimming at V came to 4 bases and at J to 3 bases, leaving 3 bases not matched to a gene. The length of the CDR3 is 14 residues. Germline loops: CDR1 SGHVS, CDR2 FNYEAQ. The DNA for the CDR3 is TGTGCCAGCAGCTACGGGACTAGCGACTACGAGCAGTACTTC. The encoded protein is CASSYGTSDYEQYF.

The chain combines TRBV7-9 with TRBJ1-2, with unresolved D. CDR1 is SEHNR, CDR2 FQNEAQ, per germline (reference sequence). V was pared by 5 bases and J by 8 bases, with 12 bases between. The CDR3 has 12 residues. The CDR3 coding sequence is TGTGCCAGCAGCGACCTAGCGGGAGGCTACACCTTC. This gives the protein CASSDLAGGYTF.

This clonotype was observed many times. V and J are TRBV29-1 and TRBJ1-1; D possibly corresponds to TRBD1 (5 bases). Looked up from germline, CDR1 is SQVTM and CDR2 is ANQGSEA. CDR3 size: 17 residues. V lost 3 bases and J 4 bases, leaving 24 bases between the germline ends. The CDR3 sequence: CSVEDVRDSLLGTEAFF. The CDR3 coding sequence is TGCAGCGTTGAGGATGTCCGTGACAGCCTATTGGGCACTGAAGCTTTCTTT.